The TCR beta chain described here comes from a study of regulatory T cells. At testing, patients were 2 to 39 years old, with reduced naive and increased memory T-cell proportions. Primers: 52 TRBV forward and 13 TRBJ reverse. Sequenced by immunoSEQ multiplex PCR; TCRdb stores in-frame clones only, minus some. Of almost 30,000 clones listed, about 90% are singletons. Remarks on this clone: Its antigen remains unidentified.

After removal of 1 base from V and 10 bases from J, the junction contained 11 bases not matched to a gene. This CDR3 contains 17 residues. Germline V lookup: CDR1 LGHNA, CDR2 YSLEER. Study-wide results and caveats: In CD3G-deficient patients, conventional CD4+ T cells were enriched for hydrophobic CDR3 residues at positions 6 and 7.

This chain links TRBV4-3 with TRBJ2-3; 13 nucleotides align to TRBD2. The sequenced sample was conventional CD4+ T cells sorted from blood. The receptor's source is a person aged 18 to 35 with CD3G deficiency. CDR3 protein: CASSQVSYGTSGVSQYF. CDR3 nucleotides: TGCGCCAGCAGCCAAGTTTCCTACGGGACTAGCGGGGTGTCGCAGTATTTT.